The clone carrying this T cell receptor beta chain was seen only once. The CDR3 runs 15 residues. A J-beta primer mix and a sample-barcoded 5' primer were used in a second PCR of about 6 to 12 cycles. TCRdb reprocessed the 5' RACE reads via MiXCR and lists one record per CDR3 protein. The data show 550,000 to 650,000 distinct CDR3 sequences, under 30% seen once. The sample originates from a study of blood T cells in healthy people across ages. The sample consisted of blood. This receptor was identified in a woman of 80 years or more in good health. The V and J genes are TRBV12-3 or TRBV12-4 and TRBJ2-7, with D possibly being TRBD1 or TRBD2 (5 bases each). The closer fit of TRBJ2-5 to the DNA end suggests the J call may be wrong. The DNA of the CDR3 is TGTGCCAGCAGTCCCCTTAGTTTGTGGGGGGAGACCCAGTACTTC. As protein: CASSPLSLWGETQYF.